This T cell receptor beta chain was profiled in a study of shared clonotypes between healthy human individuals. Looking at the study overall: Donor ages ranged 18 to 49 years: a couple of women, three men. Each donor contributed plates that comprised three CD4 naive, three CD4 memory, two CD8 naive and one CD8 memory.

About this clone itself: No antigen is known for it.

The table came from immunoSEQ multiplex PCR; TCRdb's copy has only in-frame clones and leaves some out. The sample shows some 2,400,000 clones, under 97% of them seen only once. Donors had no recently reported acute infections or vaccinations and were HIV-negative. Germline V gives CDR1 MNHEY, CDR2 SVGAGI. V trimming: 6 bases; J trimming: 4 bases; junction bases outside the gene matches: 5. This CDR3 contains 14 residues. Study conclusions and caveats: Compared with memory subsets, naive subsets generally had larger estimated richness.

The sequenced sample consisted of naive CD4+ T cells sorted from blood. Stated subset: CD45RA+ positively selected. This receptor was identified in a man between 18 and 29 years old in good health. The V call is TRBV6-5, the J call TRBJ1-4, with TRBD1 matching 7 bases. CDR3 amino acids: CASRSQGYNEKLFF. The CDR3 DNA sequence: TGTGCCAGCAGATCACAGGGGTATAATGAAAAACTGTTTTTT.